What follows is one T cell receptor beta chain and its context. The data are from a study of blood T cell repertoires in COVID-19. In the study overall: The United States, Italy and Spain were the sources of the acute and convalescent COVID-19 samples.

The table came from immunoSEQ multiplex PCR; TCRdb's copy has only in-frame clones and leaves some out. The sample includes 250,000 to 350,000 clones, roughly 90% of them seen just once. Trimming took 3 bases from V and 6 from J, leaving 12 bases between them. The CDR3 has 15 amino acids. CDR1 and CDR2 from the germline V gene are SGHVS and FQNEAQ. The receptor's source is a woman aged 30 to 39 who had recovered from COVID-19. Sequenced input: PBMCs or T cells enriched from blood (not recorded which). This chain connects TRBV7-8 to TRBJ1-6; possibly TRBD1 for D (5 bases). In DNA form, the CDR3 reads TGTGCCAGCAGCTTGGGACTAAACCTTAATTCACCCCTCCACTTT. It translates to CASSLGLNLNSPLHF. Full variable domain (remainder filled in from reference TRBV7-8 and TRBJ1-6): GAGVSQSPRYKVAKRGQDVALRCDPISGHVSLFWYQQALGQGPEFLTYFQNEAQLDKSGLPSDRFFAERPEGSVSTLKIQRTQQEDSAVYLCASSLGLNLNSPLHFGNGTRLTVT.